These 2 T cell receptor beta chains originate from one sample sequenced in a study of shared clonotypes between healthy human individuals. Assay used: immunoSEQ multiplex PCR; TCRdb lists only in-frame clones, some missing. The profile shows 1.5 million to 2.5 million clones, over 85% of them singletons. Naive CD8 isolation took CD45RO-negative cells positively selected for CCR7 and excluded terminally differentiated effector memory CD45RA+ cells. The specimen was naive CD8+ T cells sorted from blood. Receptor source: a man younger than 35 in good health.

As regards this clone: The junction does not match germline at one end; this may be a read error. CDR3 in DNA: TGTGCTAGCAGCTTAAATTCAGGAACCCTAAACAATGAGCAGTTCTTC. It codes for CASSLNSGTLNNEQFF. The J gene is TRBJ2-1, the V gene TRBV7-7, with D uncertain. This CDR3 contains 16 residues. CDR1 and CDR2 from the germline V gene are SSHAT and FNYEAQ (reference sequence).

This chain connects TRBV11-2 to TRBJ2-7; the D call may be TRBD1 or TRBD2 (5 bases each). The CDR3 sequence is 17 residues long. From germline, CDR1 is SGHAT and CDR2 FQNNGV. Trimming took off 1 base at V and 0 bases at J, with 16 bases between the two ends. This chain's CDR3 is CASSLVFGRAGSYEQYF. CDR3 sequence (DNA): TGTGCCAGCAGCTTAGTATTCGGCAGGGCGGGCTCCTACGAGCAGTACTTC.